A single sample gave rise to the 5 T cell receptor beta chains below, sequenced in a study of blood T cell repertoires in COVID-19. Assay: immunoSEQ multiplex PCR; the TCRdb copy retains only in-frame clones and omits some. The sample has some 50,000 clones; 86% are singletons. The sequencing sample was made of peripheral blood. The receptors were gathered from a human donor in a cohort sampled during active COVID-19.

This chain links TRBV27 with TRBJ2-3; 8 bases are shared with TRBD2. The V segment lost 5 bases and the J segment 0 bases; nucleotides outside the gene matches: 4. The V gene's germline CDR1 is MNHEY and CDR2 SMNVEV (reference sequence). The CDR3 is 15 amino acids. The CDR3 region is CASSQSSGSTDTQYF. In DNA form, the CDR3 reads TGTGCCAGCAGTCAGTCTAGCGGGAGCACAGATACGCAGTATTTT.

This clone has a single count. The chain links TRBV5-4 to TRBJ2-5; TRBD2 aligns across 7 bases. The CDR3 has 14 amino acids. J gave up 4 bases and V 0 bases, and 3 bases lay outside the gene matches. In germline, CDR1 is SGHNT, CDR2 YYREEE (reference sequence). The DNA of the CDR3 is TGTGCCAGCAGCTTGGACCCGGGAGGAGAGACCCAGTACTTC. Translated, it gives CASSLDPGGETQYF.

This CDR3 reads CATSRGTGGDSPLHF. The DNA of the CDR3 is TGTGCCACCAGCAGAGGCACAGGGGGCGATTCACCCCTCCACTTT. The chain links TRBV15 to TRBJ1-6, with TRBD1 matching over 9 bases. This CDR3 has 15 residues. V was clipped by 1 base and J by 8 bases; unmatched bases: 3. The V gene's germline CDR1 is LNHNV and CDR2 YYDKDF (reference sequence). Drawing the rest from reference TRBV15 and TRBJ1-6, the complete variable domain is DAMVIQNPRYQVTQFGKPVTLSCSQTLNHNVMYWYQQKSSQAPKLLFHYYDKDFNNEADTPDNFQSRRPNTSFCFLDIRSPGLGDTAMYLCATSRGTGGDSPLHFGNGTRLTVT.

A single count supports this clone. The V and J genes are TRBV7-8 and TRBJ2-1; 9 bases line up with TRBD2. The V and J ends lost 5 bases and 0 bases, in that order; junction bases with no gene match: 20. The germline V gene encodes CDR1 SGHVS and CDR2 FQNEAQ. This CDR3 is 21 amino acids long. As DNA, the CDR3 is TGTGCCAGCAGCCGAGGGGGCGGGAGGGCCCCCGGTTTACGCTCCTACAATGAGCAGTTCTTC. It yields the protein CASSRGGGRAPGLRSYNEQFF.

The chain carries TRBV30 and TRBJ2-5; D unresolved. V was cut by 2 bases and J by 2 bases, with 12 bases left in between. The germline gives CDR1 GTSNPN, CDR2 SVGIG (reference sequence). This CDR3 is 14 amino acids long. As DNA, the CDR3 is TGTGCCTGGAGTAGCAGTAGCTTGCAAGAGACCCAGTACTTC. This translates into CAWSSSSLQETQYF.